This T cell receptor (beta chain) was sequenced for a study of blood T cell repertoires in COVID-19. Study in general: Material from acute and convalescent COVID-19 was sourced from the United States, Italy and Spain. PBMCs, B-cell-depleted T cells, or T cells were the source of the cDNA or gDNA that made up the material.

Authors' data handling: The assay estimated nucleated cells by amplifying reference gene primers. TCRdb's table, derived via immunoSEQ multiplex PCR, lists solely in-frame clones and lacks some. V and J calls and clone size are copied from that table; D and trimming were computed from the DNA. Among fewer than 30,000 clones listed, roughly 92% were seen once. The germline V gene encodes CDR1 MNHNY and CDR2 SVGAGI (reference sequence). The J segment lost 4 bases and the V segment lost 6 bases, leaving 10 bases of the junction unmatched. CDR3 length: 15 residues. What was sequenced was peripheral blood. The receptor comes from a human donor in a cohort sampled during active COVID-19. The chain is built from TRBV6-6 and TRBJ2-3; TRBD1 agrees at 7 bases. The CDR3, as DNA: TGTGCCAGCAGCTCCGGGACAGTGGGGGCAGATACGCAGTATTTT. Its translation: CASSSGTVGADTQYF.